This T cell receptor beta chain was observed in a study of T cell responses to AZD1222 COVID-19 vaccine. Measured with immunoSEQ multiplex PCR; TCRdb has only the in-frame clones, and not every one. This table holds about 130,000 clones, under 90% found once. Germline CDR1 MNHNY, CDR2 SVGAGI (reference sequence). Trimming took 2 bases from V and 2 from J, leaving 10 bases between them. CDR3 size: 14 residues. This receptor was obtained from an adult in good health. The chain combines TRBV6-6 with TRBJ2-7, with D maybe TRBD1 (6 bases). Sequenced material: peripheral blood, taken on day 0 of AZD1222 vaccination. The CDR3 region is CASSYRGGTYEQYF. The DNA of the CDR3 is TGTGCCAGCAGTTACCGAGGGGGAACCTACGAGCAGTACTTC.